Detailed here is one T cell receptor beta chain. The sample is drawn from a study of blood T cell repertoires in COVID-19. The assay was immunoSEQ multiplex PCR, and TCRdb's table has in-frame clones only and misses some. Of under 250,000 clones in the sample, about four fifths were seen once. CDR3 size: 16 residues. The V and J ends lost 1 base and 2 bases, in that order; junction bases with no gene match: 8. Germline lookup yields CDR1 MNHNS and CDR2 SASEGT. The source of this sequence is a woman aged 40 to 49 with acute or convalescent COVID-19. V is TRBV6-1 and J is TRBJ2-7, with 7 bases lining up with TRBD2. Sequencing was carried out using peripheral blood. DNA for the CDR3: TGTGCCAGCAGTGAAGAAGCGGGGCTTCTGGCCTACGAGCAGTACTTC. Its protein product is CASSEEAGLLAYEQYF.